This T cell receptor (beta chain) stems from a study of identical twins' blood T cells. In the original processing: Each donor had about 100,000 to nearly 550,000 clonotypes. TCRdb reanalysed the 5' RACE reads using MiXCR and keeps one entry per CDR3 protein. None of the V and J calls come from the authors' own analysis; TCRdb made them. The sample lists 350,000 to 450,000 distinct CDR3 sequences; about 28% were seen once. The CDR3 extends over 13 amino acids. The trim removed 0 bases at V and 12 bases at J, leaving 7 bases unmatched. Germline CDR1 is SQVTM and CDR2 is ANQGSEA. Of note for this clonotype: Antigen unknown. The CDR3 end shows no conserved phenylalanine or tryptophan, and so a read error is likely.

Broader study findings: Twins reportedly had markedly more similar V usage than unrelated donors, even among out-of-frame TCRbeta clonotypes. Top TCRbeta clonotypes were shared more with twin than unrelated donors. Twin repertoire similarity may partly reflect shared environment.

The TCR comes from a woman aged 18-55 years in good health. The sample consisted of PBMCs. The chain uses TRBV29-1 and TRBJ2-1; 8 bases align to TRBD1. The CDR3 sequence is CSVEEQSGGRQFS. For the CDR3, the DNA is TGCAGCGTTGAAGAGCAATCAGGGGGCAGGCAGTTCTCC.